This T cell receptor (beta chain) derives from a study of blood T cell repertoires in COVID-19 (dated by TCRdb to about 2020). Notes on the research overall: Collaborator samples came from the United States, Italy and Spain and covered acute and convalescent phases of COVID-19. The material from the prospective study consisted of cDNA or gDNA derived from T cells, B-cell-depleted T cells, or PBMCs. Deeply sampled blood TCRbeta repertoires from subjects exposed to, actively infected with, or recovered from COVID-19 were included in the dataset. The repertoires were released in a freely available public database intended as a resource for research on the immune response to SARS-CoV-2. The samples were drawn from the first 160 participants of the ongoing ImmuneRACE study and from 1,254 subjects provided by 6 global collaborators. Nearly every sample came with metadata listing a de-identified subject ID, COVID-19 status, age in years and sex. Where available, HLA class I and class II types were taken from metadata supplied by the sample provider and were not determined by assay-based typing.

In regard to this clone: Its antigen has not been determined. The sample holds no much larger clone one base away, and base qualities are not on file.

General findings and caveats noted by the study authors: The quantity of clinical and demographic metadata differed by source and by participant and was supplied without curation.

Participants in the prospective study were enrolled through a virtual design, were aged roughly 18 to 100 years, and lived in approximately 25 United States geographic areas. In the prospective study, cohorts were assigned on the basis of participant-reported clinical history obtained from a screening survey and a study questionnaire. Recovered participants in ImmuneRACE Cohort 3 were defined as having two consecutive negative NP/OP PCR tests, clearance from a healthcare professional, or resolution of symptoms. Each participant in the prospective study had whole blood, serum and a nasopharyngeal or oropharyngeal swab collected by mobile phlebotomists. Prospective study participants could optionally give additional blood draws and questionnaires over a roughly two-month period. Before DNA extraction, prospective study blood samples were shipped either frozen or at room temperature. TCRbeta CDR3 regions were amplified from genomic DNA using the immunoSEQ Assay, a bias-controlled multiplex PCR. The original methods were these. The number of nucleated cells in each sample was estimated from the amplification of reference gene primers within the assay. Sequence reads were collapsed and filtered to measure the absolute abundance of every unique TCRbeta CDR3 rearrangement. Productive Simpson clonality was computed per sample as the square root of Simpson's diversity index over productive rearrangements. Entries here come from immuneACCESS through TCRdb and include only in-frame sequences with V and J called. Some clones fail to appear in such tables; in the studies checked, an unresolved V gene covers under half of the shortfall, and the cause of the remainder is unknown. V and J calls plus clone size are reproduced from that table; the DNA served to infer D and trimming. The table for this sample lists around 150,000 clones; 70% to 90% of them were counted only once. More than 5% of the sample rests with the top ten.

This sequence was found in a woman in her thirties or forties who had recovered from COVID-19. The sample was PBMCs or T cells enriched from blood (not recorded which).

The CDR3 here reads CASSPTGVGNTIYF. The sequenced DNA: TGTGCCAGCAGCCCCACAGGGGTCGGAAACACCATATATTTT. This chain is built from TRBV7-9 and TRBJ1-3; TRBD1 aligns with 7 central bases. The germline V end is reduced by 5 bases and the J end by 4 bases; junction bases left unmatched: 5. CDR1 and CDR2 were assigned from the germline V gene (reference sequence) as SEHNR and FQNEAQ. The CDR3 runs 14 amino acids, cysteine and phenylalanine included. Just the 42-base CDR3 DNA is kept, in frame starting at base 1.